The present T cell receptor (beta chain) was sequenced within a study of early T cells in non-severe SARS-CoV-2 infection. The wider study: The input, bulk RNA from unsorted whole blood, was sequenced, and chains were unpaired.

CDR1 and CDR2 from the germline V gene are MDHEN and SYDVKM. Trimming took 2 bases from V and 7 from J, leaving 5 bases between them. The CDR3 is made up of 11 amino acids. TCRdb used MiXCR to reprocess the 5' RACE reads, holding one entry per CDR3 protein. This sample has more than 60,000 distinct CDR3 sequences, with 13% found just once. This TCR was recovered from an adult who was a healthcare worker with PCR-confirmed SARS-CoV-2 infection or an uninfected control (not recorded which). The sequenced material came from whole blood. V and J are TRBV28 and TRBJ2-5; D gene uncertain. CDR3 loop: CASSLTRTQYF. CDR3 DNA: TGTGCCAGCAGTTTAACAAGGACCCAGTACTTC.